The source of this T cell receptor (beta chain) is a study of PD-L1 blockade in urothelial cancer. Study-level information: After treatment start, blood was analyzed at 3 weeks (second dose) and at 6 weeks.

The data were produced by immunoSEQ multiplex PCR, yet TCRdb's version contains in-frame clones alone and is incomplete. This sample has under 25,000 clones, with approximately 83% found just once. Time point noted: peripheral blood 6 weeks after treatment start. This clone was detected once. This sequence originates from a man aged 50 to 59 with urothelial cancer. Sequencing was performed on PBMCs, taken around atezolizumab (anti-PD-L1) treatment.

The CDR3 loop is CASSVRDILQV. Here the CDR3 DNA reads TGTGCCAGCAGCGTGAGAGACATCTTACAAGTC. The rearrangement uses TRBV28 and TRBJ2-7; no clear D. This CDR3 spans 11 amino acids. Germline V gene data show CDR1 as MDHEN and CDR2 as SYDVKM.